The 25 T cell receptor beta chains listed next were all sequenced from one sample in a study of CD8+ T cells in alopecia areata. Treatment here: oral pan-JAK inhibitor, 5-10 mg twice daily. The authors extracted RNA and reverse transcribed it into cDNA as the sequencing template. Method: immunoSEQ multiplex PCR; TCRdb's copy keeps in-frame clones and lacks some. Among about 220,000 clones, under 75% were seen once, and the ten largest hold approximately 1.4%. Sequences were derived from CD4+ T cells sorted from blood, sampled at week 4, from a patient treated with tofacitinib. These receptors were taken from a human donor with alopecia areata.

The genes are TRBV27 and TRBJ1-2, with TRBD1 matching 7 bases. The CDR3 contains 15 residues. Trimming at V came to 4 bases and at J to 5 bases, leaving 10 bases not matched to a gene. From germline, CDR1 is MNHEY and CDR2 SMNVEV (reference sequence). CDR3 coding DNA: TGTGCCAGCAGTTCGAAGCGACAGGGCTGGTATGGCTACACCTTC. Amino acids: CASSSKRQGWYGYTF.

The genes are TRBV6-5 and TRBJ1-2; D might be TRBD1 (5 bases). Germline V lookup: CDR1 MNHEY, CDR2 SVGAGI. The CDR3 spans 14 residues. V dropped 6 bases and J dropped 1 base, with 12 bases sitting between them. CDR3 DNA sequence: TGTGCCAGCAGGAGTCAGGGAGTTAACTATGGCTACACCTTC. Amino acid sequence: CASRSQGVNYGYTF.

This rearrangement joins TRBV4-1 to TRBJ1-2, with D perhaps TRBD1 (5 bases). Germline CDR1 reads MGHRA; CDR2 reads YSYEKL. There are 14 residues in the CDR3. V dropped 0 bases and J dropped 7 bases, with 12 bases sitting between them. The chain's CDR3 is CASSQDQGDSGYTF. As DNA, the CDR3 is TGCGCCAGCAGCCAAGATCAAGGGGATAGTGGCTACACCTTC.

J is TRBJ2-5 and V is TRBV4-3; possibly TRBD1 or TRBD2 for D (5 bases each). V was shortened by 0 bases and J by 5 bases, with 19 bases between the two germline ends. The CDR3 has 17 residues. CDR1 and CDR2 (germline): LGHNA, YSLEER. The CDR3 loop reads CASSQEVRGRAGETQYF. In DNA form, the CDR3 reads TGCGCCAGCAGCCAAGAGGTCCGGGGCAGGGCAGGGGAGACCCAGTACTTC.

V gene TRBV23-1 combines with J gene TRBJ2-1, with TRBD2 matching over 7 bases. TRBV23-1 is an ORF, with its function uncertain. The CDR3 sequence is 14 residues long. V lost 3 bases to trimming and J lost 12 bases; unmatched junction nucleotides: 11. The CDR3 reads CASSQPSGVLLQFF. CDR3 nucleotide sequence: TGCGCCAGCAGTCAGCCGAGCGGGGTTTTGTTGCAGTTCTTC.

This rearrangement joins TRBV7-2 to TRBJ2-7; D gene ambiguous. CDR3 size: 13 residues. Trimming cost V 7 bases and J 3 bases, with 13 bases left between them. Germline V CDR1 and CDR2: SGHTA, FQGNSA. CDR3 in DNA: TGTGCCAGCACTTCAGAACCTGGCTACGAGCAGTACTTC. Translated: CASTSEPGYEQYF. The variable domain in full, completed from reference TRBV7-2 and TRBJ2-7, reads GAGVSQSPSNKVTEKGKDVELRCDPISGHTALYWYRQSLGQGLEFLIYFQGNSAPDKSGLPSDRFSAERTGGSVSTLTIQRTQQEDSAVYLCASTSEPGYEQYFGPGTRLTVT.

V is TRBV7-2 and J is TRBJ2-1; 10 positions agree with TRBD1. Trimming cost V 4 bases and J 2 bases; bases outside gene matches: 2. CDR3 length: 15 amino acids. Looked up from germline, CDR1 is SGHTA and CDR2 is FQGNSA. DNA of the CDR3: TGTGCCAGCAGCTGGGGGACAGGGGCCTACAATGAGCAGTTCTTC. This gives the protein CASSWGTGAYNEQFF.

V and J are TRBV18 and TRBJ2-7; D perhaps matches TRBD1 (6 bases). The CDR3 is 13 residues long. Germline CDR1 reads KGHSH; CDR2 reads LQKENI. Between the trimmed V and J ends, which lost 4 bases and 2 bases, there was a span of 9 bases. The DNA of the CDR3 is TGTGCCAGCTCACTCGGACAGCCCTACGAGCAGTACTTC. Residues: CASSLGQPYEQYF. The complete variable domain, with remaining parts taken from reference TRBV18 and TRBJ2-7, reads NAGVMQNPRHLVRRRGQEARLRCSPMKGHSHVYWYRQLPEEGLKFMVYLQKENIIDESGMPKERFSAEFPKEGPSILRIQQVVRGDSAAYFCASSLGQPYEQYFGPGTRLTVT.

V is TRBV9 and J is TRBJ2-1; no clear D. Germline CDR1 SGDLS, CDR2 YYNGEE. This CDR3 comprises 19 residues. V dropped 0 bases and J dropped 7 bases, with 26 bases sitting between them. CDR3 DNA sequence: TGTGCCAGCAGCGTAGGGCCCAGGTGGGATCCTCTTCCCCTTAATGAGCAGTTCTTC. Amino acid sequence: CASSVGPRWDPLPLNEQFF.

CDR3 in DNA: TGCAGCGTTATATGGCTGTTTGATACGCAGTATTTT. Encoded protein: CSVIWLFDTQYF. V gene TRBV29-1 combines with J gene TRBJ2-3; no clear D. Germline CDR1 and CDR2: SQVTM and ANQGSEA. The CDR3 has 12 residues. V lost 5 bases, J lost 6 bases, and 12 bases lay in between.

This clone was picked up a small number of times. The rearrangement uses TRBV2 and TRBJ2-5; TRBD2 matches 7 bases. The CDR3 loop spans 14 amino acids. Germline V lookup: CDR1 SNHLY, CDR2 FYNNEI. J was trimmed by 5 bases and V by 5 bases; bases with no gene match: 8. CDR3 amino acids: CASSNTGGGETQYF. In nucleotides, the CDR3 is TGTGCCAGCAGTAACACTGGGGGAGGGGAGACCCAGTACTTC.

CDR3 residues: CARRAGASAYGYTF. Here the CDR3 DNA reads TGTGCCCGTCGGGCGGGGGCCTCGGCCTATGGCTACACCTTC. V is TRBV30 and J is TRBJ1-2; TRBD1 might be the D (6 bases). CDR1 GTSNPN and CDR2 SVGIG come from the germline V gene (reference sequence). The CDR3 consists of 14 residues. With 8 bases removed from V and 4 bases from J, the gap between germline ends came to 20 bases. Based on the CDR3 plus reference TRBV30 and TRBJ1-2, the full variable domain is SQTIHQWPATLVQPVGSPLSLECTVEGTSNPNLYWYRQAAGRGLQLLFYSVGIGQISSEVPQNLSASRPQDRQFILSSKKLLLSDSGFYLCARRAGASAYGYTFGSGTRLTVV.

In its sample, this clone was seen many times. The CDR3 region has the DNA TGTGCCAGCAGTGTGCAGGGGACGAACACTGAAGCTTTCTTT. Translating it yields CASSVQGTNTEAFF. The chain recombines TRBV2 with TRBJ1-1; perhaps TRBD1 as D (6 bases). Per the germline V gene, CDR1 is SNHLY and CDR2 is FYNNEI. Trimming took 4 bases from V and 1 from J, leaving 10 bases between them. CDR3 size: 14 residues. Together with reference TRBV2 and TRBJ1-1, the CDR3 gives the full variable domain: EPEVTQTPSHQVTQMGQEVILRCVPISNHLYFYWYRQILGQKVEFLVSFYNNEISEKSEIFDDQFSVERPDGSNFTLKIRSTKLEDSAMYFCASSVQGTNTEAFFGQGTRLTVV.

The chain recombines TRBV18 with TRBJ1-1; D is unresolved. Trimming pared 0 bases from V and 3 bases from J, leaving 11 bases between. The CDR3 has 15 residues. CDR1 and CDR2 from the germline V gene are KGHSH and LQKENI. CDR3 amino acids: CASSPPTTGYTEAFF. CDR3 DNA sequence: TGTGCCAGCTCACCACCTACGACCGGGTACACTGAAGCTTTCTTT.

The V and J genes are TRBV29-1 and TRBJ2-7; possible D gene TRBD2, 6 bases. Germline V gives CDR1 SQVTM, CDR2 ANQGSEA. The CDR3 is 13 amino acids. The V and J ends lost 4 bases and 4 bases respectively, with 14 bases between them. CDR3 sequence reads: CSVATVGGYEQYF. CDR3 bases: TGCAGCGTTGCCACAGTCGGGGGTTACGAGCAGTACTTC.

This sequence joins TRBV27 and TRBJ2-1, with 7 bases aligning to TRBD1. Germline V lookup: CDR1 MNHEY, CDR2 SMNVEV (reference sequence). With 5 bases clipped from V and 0 bases from J, the junction kept 10 bases outside the gene matches. The CDR3 length is 17 residues. The CDR3 DNA follows: TGTGCCAGCAGTGGGGACAGCCCATTTAGCTCCTACAATGAGCAGTTCTTC. Its protein is CASSGDSPFSSYNEQFF.

The J gene is TRBJ1-1, the V gene TRBV29-1; D unresolved. Germline assignment: CDR1 SQVTM and CDR2 ANQGSEA. The CDR3 is 12 amino acids. V was clipped by 6 bases and J by 2 bases, with 10 bases between them. CDR3 region: CSVTIVNTEAFF. The CDR3 DNA reads as TGCAGCGTGACCATAGTTAACACTGAAGCTTTCTTT.

This chain links TRBV2 with TRBJ1-6; no clear D. Germline V gives CDR1 SNHLY, CDR2 FYNNEI. CDR3 length: 15 amino acids. The germline V and J ends were trimmed by 2 bases and 7 bases, with 12 bases remaining between them. The CDR3 reads CASSEQRVRNSPLHF. The CDR3 region has the DNA TGTGCCAGCAGTGAACAGAGGGTTCGGAATTCACCCCTCCACTTT.

The chain carries TRBV2 and TRBJ1-1, with unresolved D. V was clipped by 4 bases and J by 7 bases, with 13 bases between them. This CDR3 region has 13 residues. Germline V lookup: CDR1 SNHLY, CDR2 FYNNEI. The CDR3 spells CASSVPGSNEAFF. As DNA, the CDR3 is TGTGCCAGCAGTGTTCCCGGTAGTAATGAAGCTTTCTTT.

V is TRBV2 and J is TRBJ2-7; tentatively, D is TRBD1 (6 bases). CDR3 length: 14 residues. Trimming removed 10 bases at V and 0 bases at J, with 16 bases between. CDR1 SNHLY and CDR2 FYNNEI come from the germline V gene. The CDR3 sequence: CATSRDTLSYEQYF. The CDR3 bases are TGTGCCACCTCGAGGGACACCCTCTCCTACGAGCAGTACTTC.

The chain joins TRBV2 to TRBJ2-2; D possibly corresponds to TRBD1 (6 bases). Germline V CDR1 and CDR2: SNHLY, FYNNEI. V lost 6 bases and J 0 bases, leaving 11 bases between the germline ends. This CDR3 region has 15 residues. The CDR3 DNA is TGTGCCAGCAGGGACTGGACAGCGAACACCGGGGAGCTGTTTTTT. Its translation is CASRDWTANTGELFF. Using reference TRBV2 and TRBJ2-2 for the parts outside the CDR3, the full variable domain is EPEVTQTPSHQVTQMGQEVILRCVPISNHLYFYWYRQILGQKVEFLVSFYNNEISEKSEIFDDQFSVERPDGSNFTLKIRSTKLEDSAMYFCASRDWTANTGELFFGEGSRLTVL.

V and J are TRBV7-9 and TRBJ2-3; D might be TRBD2 (5 bases). The CDR3 totals 14 residues. V shed 2 bases and J shed 3 bases, with 9 bases lying between them. Germline V gene lookup returns CDR1 SEHNR and CDR2 FQNEAQ (reference sequence). CDR3 residues: CASSLSGTTDTQYF. The CDR3 DNA follows: TGTGCCAGCAGCTTAAGCGGCACGACAGATACGCAGTATTTT.

This clone has a handful of counts. The chain recombines TRBV5-6 with TRBJ1-2; TRBD1 agrees at 7 bases. Germline loops: CDR1 SGHDT, CDR2 YYEEEE. The CDR3 has 13 residues. The trim removed 7 bases at V and 4 bases at J, leaving 7 bases unmatched. CDR3 in amino acids: CASVFQGGYGYTF. The CDR3 DNA sequence: TGTGCCAGCGTCTTTCAGGGGGGCTATGGCTACACCTTC.

This clone was recorded a few times. This chain uses TRBV5-5 with TRBJ2-5; no definite D call. In germline, CDR1 is SGHKS, CDR2 YYEKEE (reference sequence). This CDR3 comprises 12 residues. V was pared by 6 bases and J by 5 bases, with 11 bases between. The CDR3: CASKPAGETQYF. In nucleotides, the CDR3 is TGTGCCAGCAAACCCGCCGGGGAGACCCAGTACTTC.

The CDR3 sequence: CSVEVGYTEAFF. Here the CDR3 DNA reads TGCAGCGTTGAAGTAGGGTACACTGAAGCTTTCTTT. This rearrangement joins TRBV29-1 to TRBJ1-1; D remains unclear. CDR1 SQVTM and CDR2 ANQGSEA come from the germline V gene. V was trimmed by 1 base and J by 3 bases, leaving 6 bases between them. The CDR3 has 12 residues.